At least ten counts were recorded for the clone carrying this T cell receptor beta chain. TCRdb independently ran MiXCR on the 5' RACE reads; one entry per CDR3 protein. The sample has more than 200,000 distinct CDR3 sequences, roughly 3.7% seen once. The data derive from a study of T cells after yellow fever vaccination. The CDR3 is made up of 12 amino acids. Germline lookup yields CDR1 SEHNR and CDR2 FQNEAQ (reference sequence). J gave up 5 bases and V 6 bases, and 3 bases lay outside the gene matches. The specimen comprised PBMCs, sampled 15 days after the yellow fever booster vaccination. The clonotype was recovered from a man aged 18-30 years who received the YFV17D yellow fever vaccine. The genes are TRBV7-9 and TRBJ1-1; 7 bases map to TRBD1. The CDR3 region has the DNA TGTGCCAGCAGGGGACAGAGGACTGAAGCTTTCTTT. Translation gives CASRGQRTEAFF.